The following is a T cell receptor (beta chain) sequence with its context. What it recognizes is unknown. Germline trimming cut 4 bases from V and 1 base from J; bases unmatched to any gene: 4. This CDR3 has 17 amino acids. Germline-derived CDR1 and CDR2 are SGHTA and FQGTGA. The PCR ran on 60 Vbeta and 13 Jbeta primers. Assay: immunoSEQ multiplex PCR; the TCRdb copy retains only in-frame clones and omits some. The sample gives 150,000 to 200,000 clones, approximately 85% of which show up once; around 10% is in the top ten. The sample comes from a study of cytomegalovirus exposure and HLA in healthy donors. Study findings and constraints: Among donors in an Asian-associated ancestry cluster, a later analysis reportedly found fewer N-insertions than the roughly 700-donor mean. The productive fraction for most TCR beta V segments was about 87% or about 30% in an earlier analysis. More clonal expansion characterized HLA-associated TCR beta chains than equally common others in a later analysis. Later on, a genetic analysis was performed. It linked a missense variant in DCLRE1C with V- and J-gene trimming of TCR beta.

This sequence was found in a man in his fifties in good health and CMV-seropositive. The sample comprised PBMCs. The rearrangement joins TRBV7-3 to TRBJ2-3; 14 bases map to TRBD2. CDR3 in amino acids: CASSSRLAGGGTDTQYF. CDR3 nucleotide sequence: TGTGCCAGCAGCTCCAGACTAGCGGGGGGGGGCACAGATACGCAGTATTTT.